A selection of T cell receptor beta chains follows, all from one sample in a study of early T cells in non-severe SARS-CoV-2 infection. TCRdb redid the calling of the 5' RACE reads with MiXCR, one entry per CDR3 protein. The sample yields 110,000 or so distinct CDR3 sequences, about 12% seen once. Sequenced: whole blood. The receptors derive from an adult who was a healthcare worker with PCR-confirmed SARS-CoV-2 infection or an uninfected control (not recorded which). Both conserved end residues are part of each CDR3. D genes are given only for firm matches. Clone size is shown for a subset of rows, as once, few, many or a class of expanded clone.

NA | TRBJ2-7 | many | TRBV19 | CASSPDSSTYEQYF | TGTGCCAGTAGTCCGGACAGTTCAACCTACGAGCAGTACTTC
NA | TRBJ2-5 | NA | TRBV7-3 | CASSPTTGETQYF | TGTGCCAGCAGCCCAACGACGGGGGAGACCCAGTACTTC
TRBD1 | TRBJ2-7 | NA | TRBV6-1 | CASIRTPGQGYEQYF | TGTGCCAGCATTAGAACACCGGGACAGGGTTACGAGCAGTACTTC
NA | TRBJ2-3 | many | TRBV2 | CASTSEGALEDTQYF | TGTGCCAGCACCTCGGAAGGGGCCCTGGAGGATACGCAGTATTTT
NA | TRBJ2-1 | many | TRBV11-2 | CASSFMDEQFF | TGTGCCAGCAGCTTTATGGATGAGCAGTTCTTC
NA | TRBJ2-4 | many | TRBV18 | CASSLPGAKNIQYF | TGTGCCAGCTCCCTTCCGGGGGCCAAAAACATTCAGTACTTC
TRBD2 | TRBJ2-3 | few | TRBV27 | CASRPLAGGATDTQYF | TGTGCCAGCAGACCCCTGGCGGGAGGGGCCACAGATACGCAGTATTTT
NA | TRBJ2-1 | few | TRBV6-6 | CASSTNRVQNEQFF | TGTGCCAGCAGTACCAACAGGGTACAAAATGAGCAGTTCTTC
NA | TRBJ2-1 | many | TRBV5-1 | CASSLAGGRASPNNEQFF | TGCGCCAGCAGCTTGGCCGGCGGTAGGGCTAGCCCTAACAATGAGCAGTTCTTC
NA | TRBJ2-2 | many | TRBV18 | CASSPAPPANTGELFF | TGTGCCAGCTCACCAGCTCCCCCCGCGAACACCGGGGAGCTGTTTTTT
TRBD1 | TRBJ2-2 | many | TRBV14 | CASTRQGRTGELFF | TGTGCCAGCACCCGACAGGGACGCACCGGGGAGCTGTTTTTT
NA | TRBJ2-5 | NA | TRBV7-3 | CASKGGPGETQYF | TGTGCCAGCAAGGGGGGGCCTGGTGAGACCCAGTACTTC
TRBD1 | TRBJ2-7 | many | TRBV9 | CASSSYGTGAAYEQYF | TGTGCCAGCAGCTCCTACGGGACAGGGGCCGCCTACGAGCAGTACTTC
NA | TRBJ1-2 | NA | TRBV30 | CAWSRGLGYTF | TGTGCCTGGAGTCGAGGGCTAGGCTACACCTTC
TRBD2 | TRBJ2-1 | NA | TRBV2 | CASSLTSGRYEQFF | TGTGCCAGCAGCCTGACTAGCGGGAGGTATGAGCAGTTCTTC
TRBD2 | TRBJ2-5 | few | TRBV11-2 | CASSPGLAGGPETQYF | TGTGCCAGCAGCCCAGGACTAGCGGGAGGCCCAGAGACCCAGTACTTC
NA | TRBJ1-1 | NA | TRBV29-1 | CSAVPGATEAFF | TGCAGCGCTGTGCCTGGTGCCACTGAAGCTTTCTTT
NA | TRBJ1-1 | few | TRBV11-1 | CASSPPGVWEFAEAFF | TGTGCCAGCAGCCCACCTGGGGTCTGGGAGTTCGCTGAAGCTTTCTTT
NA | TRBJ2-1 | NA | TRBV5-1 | CASSLVSSLNEQFF | TGCGCCAGCAGCTTGGTGAGTAGCCTCAATGAGCAGTTCTTC
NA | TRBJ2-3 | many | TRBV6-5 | CASSYRDTTPGDTQYF | TGTGCCAGCAGTTACCGGGACACTACCCCTGGGGATACGCAGTATTTT
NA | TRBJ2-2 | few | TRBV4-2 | CASSQSREDGELFF | TGTGCCAGCAGCCAGTCTAGGGAGGACGGGGAGCTGTTTTTT
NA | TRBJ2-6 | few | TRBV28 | CASSLYFYSGANVLTF | TGTGCCAGCAGTTTGTACTTTTACTCTGGGGCCAACGTCCTGACTTTC
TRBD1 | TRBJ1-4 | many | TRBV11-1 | CASSFDGTGFEKLFF | TGTGCCAGCAGCTTCGACGGGACAGGGTTCGAAAAACTGTTTTTT
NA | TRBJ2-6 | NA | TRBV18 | CASSPDSGANVLTF | TGTGCCAGCTCACCTGACTCTGGGGCCAACGTCCTGACTTTC
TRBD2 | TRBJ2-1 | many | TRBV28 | CASSFGRAGYNEQFF | TGTGCCAGCAGTTTCGGGAGGGCGGGATACAATGAGCAGTTCTTC
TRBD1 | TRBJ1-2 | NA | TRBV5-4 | CASNQGAGVNYGYTF | TGTGCCAGCAATCAGGGGGCAGGGGTGAACTATGGCTACACCTTC
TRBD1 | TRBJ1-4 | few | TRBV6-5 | CASSYTDRVVNEKLFF | TGTGCCAGCAGTTACACGGACAGGGTGGTTAATGAAAAACTGTTTTTT
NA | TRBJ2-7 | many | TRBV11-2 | CASSARGSYEQYF | TGTGCCAGCAGCGCCAGGGGATCCTACGAGCAGTACTTC
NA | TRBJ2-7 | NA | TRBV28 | CASSYEESYEQYF | TGTGCCAGCAGTTACGAGGAATCCTACGAGCAGTACTTC
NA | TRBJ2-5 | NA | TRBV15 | CATGPRDSQETQYF | TGTGCCACTGGACCCAGGGATTCACAAGAGACCCAGTACTTC
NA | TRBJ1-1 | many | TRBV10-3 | CAISPTGSKDTEAFF | TGTGCCATCAGTCCAACCGGGTCGAAGGACACTGAAGCTTTCTTT
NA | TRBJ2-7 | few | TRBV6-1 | CASSRGQTYEQYF | TGTGCCAGCAGCCGTGGACAAACCTACGAGCAGTACTTC
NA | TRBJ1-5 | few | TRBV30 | CAWTTGTPGQPQHF | TGTGCCTGGACCACTGGGACTCCCGGTCAGCCCCAGCATTTT
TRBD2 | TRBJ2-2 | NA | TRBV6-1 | CASSPTSGDTGELFF | TGTGCCAGCAGTCCAACTAGCGGGGACACCGGGGAGCTGTTTTTT
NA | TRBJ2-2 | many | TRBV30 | CAWSIPRHTGELFF | TGTGCCTGGAGTATCCCAAGGCACACCGGGGAGCTGTTTTTT
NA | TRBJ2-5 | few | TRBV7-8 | CASRNRQTETQYF | TGTGCCAGCAGGAACCGACAGACAGAGACCCAGTACTTC
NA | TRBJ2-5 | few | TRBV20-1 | CSAVQETQYF | TGCAGTGCTGTTCAAGAGACCCAGTACTTC
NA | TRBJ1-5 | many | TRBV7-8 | CASSLRQNQPQHF | TGTGCCAGCAGCCTTAGACAGAATCAGCCCCAGCATTTT
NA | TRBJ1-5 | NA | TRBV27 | CASRPQSGTADNQPQHF | TGTGCCAGCAGGCCCCAATCCGGGACGGCCGACAATCAGCCCCAGCATTTT
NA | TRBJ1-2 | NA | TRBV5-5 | CASSPQTNYGYTF | TGTGCCAGCAGTCCGCAGACTAACTATGGCTACACCTTC
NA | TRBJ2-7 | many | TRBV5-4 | CASSPQAQSYEQYF | TGTGCCAGCAGCCCGCAGGCCCAGTCTTACGAGCAGTACTTC
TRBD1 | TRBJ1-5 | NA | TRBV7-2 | CASSLGTGAQPQHF | TGTGCCAGCAGCTTAGGGACAGGGGCTCAGCCCCAGCATTTT
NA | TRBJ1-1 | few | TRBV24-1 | CATSDSAWTDSAGAFF | TGTGCCACCAGTGATTCGGCTTGGACAGACTCTGCTGGAGCTTTCTTT
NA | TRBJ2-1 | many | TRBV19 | CASSILANSYNEQFF | TGTGCCAGTAGTATACTAGCAAACTCCTACAATGAGCAGTTCTTC
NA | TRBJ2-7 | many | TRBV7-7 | CASTLGVQTHEQYF | TGTGCTAGCACCCTCGGGGTCCAAACCCACGAGCAGTACTTC
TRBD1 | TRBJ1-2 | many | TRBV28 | CASSWDRGYYGYTF | TGTGCCAGCAGTTGGGACAGGGGGTACTATGGCTACACCTTC
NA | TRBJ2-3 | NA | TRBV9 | CASSAQDRLVDTQYF | TGTGCCAGCAGCGCCCAAGACAGGCTGGTGGATACGCAGTATTTT
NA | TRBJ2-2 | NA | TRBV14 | CASSRERVGTTAELFF | TGTGCCAGCAGCCGCGAAAGAGTTGGTACGACCGCGGAGCTGTTTTTT
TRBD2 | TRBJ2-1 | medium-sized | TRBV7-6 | CASRAGGGNEQFF | TGTGCCAGCAGAGCGGGGGGTGGAAATGAGCAGTTCTTC